The 32 T cell receptor beta chains reported below all come from one sample, sequenced in a study of Ad26.COV2.S vaccination and SARS-CoV-2 variants. Sample treatment: roughly 20 received Ad26.COV2.S at low or high dose, single or two shots; about five received placebo; per-sample allocation not given. Sampling was performed 63 days after the first vaccine or placebo injection. The data were produced by immunoSEQ multiplex PCR, yet TCRdb's version contains in-frame clones alone and is incomplete. Of hundreds of thousands of clones listed, 88% are singletons. Sequencing was performed on peripheral blood, taken in a trial of Ad26.COV2.S vaccine versus placebo. These receptors all stem from a person between 18 and 65 years old who received the Ad26.COV2.S COVID-19 vaccine or a placebo.

This clone occurred a few times. The V gene is TRBV19, the J gene TRBJ1-1, with D perhaps matching TRBD1 (5 bases). Germline-derived CDR1 and CDR2 are LNHDA and SQIVND (reference sequence). V dropped 5 bases and J dropped 0 bases, with 10 bases sitting between them. This CDR3 is built from 14 residues. CDR3 loop: CASSPGDVNTEAFF. The CDR3, as DNA: TGTGCCAGTAGTCCGGGGGATGTGAACACTGAAGCTTTCTTT.

V usage is TRBV7-8 and J usage is TRBJ1-5; a weak D match, TRBD1 (5 bases). The CDR3 is made up of 14 amino acids. V was shortened by 5 bases and J by 3 bases, with 11 bases between the two germline ends. Germline V CDR1 and CDR2: SGHVS, FQNEAQ. The CDR3 sequence is CASSLQGDNQPQHF. The CDR3 DNA is TGTGCCAGCAGCCTCCAGGGCGACAATCAGCCCCAGCATTTT.

This chain uses TRBV4-3 with TRBJ1-6; no reliable D call. This CDR3 is built from 15 residues. Germline V lookup: CDR1 LGHNA, CDR2 YSLEER. Trimming shortened V by 3 bases and J by 0 bases, and 6 bases separated the two germline ends. DNA of the CDR3: TGCGCCAGCAGCCAGGGGAGCTCCTATAATTCACCCCTCCACTTT. It codes for CASSQGSSYNSPLHF.

The chain uses TRBV20-1 and TRBJ2-7; unclear D gene. Trimming took 3 bases from V and 3 from J, leaving 18 bases between them. The CDR3 sequence is 15 residues long. CDR1 and CDR2 from the germline V gene are DFQATT and SNEGSKA (reference sequence). The CDR3 sequence is CSASELPVPNYEQYF. In nucleotides, the CDR3 is TGCAGTGCTAGTGAGCTACCCGTCCCCAACTACGAGCAGTACTTC.

The genes are TRBV27 and TRBJ1-1; 7 nucleotides align to TRBD1. CDR1 is MNHEY and CDR2 is SMNVEV in the germline V gene (reference sequence). With 6 bases clipped from V and 0 bases from J, the junction kept 4 bases outside the gene matches. This CDR3 is 14 amino acids long. For the CDR3, the DNA is TGTGCCAGCAGACCGGACAGGATGAACACTGAAGCTTTCTTT. Residues: CASRPDRMNTEAFF.

The chain combines TRBV5-1 with TRBJ1-2, with TRBD1 identical over 7 bases. Germline CDR1 reads SGHRS; CDR2 reads YFSETQ. This CDR3 is 16 amino acids long. The V segment lost 4 bases and the J segment 7 bases; nucleotides outside the gene matches: 16. This chain's CDR3 is CASSKQSGQVLGGYTF. The CDR3 DNA reads as TGCGCCAGCAGCAAACAAAGCGGACAGGTCTTGGGTGGCTACACCTTC.

This sequence joins TRBV2 and TRBJ1-3; tentative D call: TRBD1 (5 bases). Per the germline V gene, CDR1 is SNHLY and CDR2 is FYNNEI. Trimming pared 3 bases from V and 0 bases from J, leaving 12 bases between. The CDR3 loop spans 16 amino acids. CDR3 DNA sequence: TGTGCCAGCAGTGATGGCAGGGCTAACTCTGGAAACACCATATATTTT. This translates into CASSDGRANSGNTIYF. The full variable domain, in which reference TRBV2 and TRBJ1-3 provide the parts outside the CDR3, is EPEVTQTPSHQVTQMGQEVILRCVPISNHLYFYWYRQILGQKVEFLVSFYNNEISEKSEIFDDQFSVERPDGSNFTLKIRSTKLEDSAMYFCASSDGRANSGNTIYFGEGSWLTVV.

The V call is TRBV30, the J call TRBJ2-7, with D possibly being TRBD1 (6 bases). CDR1 and CDR2 (germline): GTSNPN, SVGIG (reference sequence). The CDR3 has 14 residues. Trimming shortened V by 3 bases and J by 2 bases, and 14 bases separated the two germline ends. CDR3 amino acids: CAWSPGVLTYEQYF. CDR3 coding DNA: TGTGCCTGGAGCCCAGGGGTACTAACCTACGAGCAGTACTTC. Full variable domain (missing parts from reference TRBV30 and TRBJ2-7): SQTIHQWPATLVQPVGSPLSLECTVEGTSNPNLYWYRQAAGRGLQLLFYSVGIGQISSEVPQNLSASRPQDRQFILSSKKLLLSDSGFYLCAWSPGVLTYEQYFGPGTRLTVT.

The CDR3 reads CASSARTGNNSPLHF. The CDR3 DNA sequence: TGTGCCAGTAGTGCCCGGACAGGGAATAATTCACCCCTCCACTTT. The gene calls are TRBV19 and TRBJ1-6; 8 bases line up with TRBD1. V shed 5 bases and J 5 bases; nucleotides not matched to a gene: 5. CDR1 and CDR2 from the germline V gene are LNHDA and SQIVND (reference sequence). This CDR3 is built from 15 residues. Based on the CDR3 plus reference TRBV19 and TRBJ1-6, the full variable domain is DGGITQSPKYLFRKEGQNVTLSCEQNLNHDAMYWYRQDPGQGLRLIYYSQIVNDFQKGDIAEGYSVSREKKESFPLTVTSAQKNPTAFYLCASSARTGNNSPLHFGNGTRLTVT.

J is TRBJ2-7 and V is TRBV5-6; D uncertain. This CDR3 comprises 15 residues. Germline V gene data show CDR1 as SGHDT and CDR2 as YYEEEE. Trimming removed 4 bases at V and 0 bases at J, with 14 bases between. In DNA, the CDR3 is TGTGCCAGCAGCACCTGGGCCCTAAGCTCCTACGAGCAGTACTTC. This codes for CASSTWALSSYEQYF.

V usage is TRBV19 and J usage is TRBJ2-7; possibly TRBD1 for D (6 bases). CDR1 is LNHDA, CDR2 SQIVND, per germline (reference sequence). The length of the CDR3 is 14 residues. Trimming pared 3 bases from V and 4 bases from J, leaving 13 bases between. CDR3 sequence reads: CASSIQTGPYEQYF. The CDR3, as DNA: TGTGCCAGTAGTATCCAGACAGGCCCTTACGAGCAGTACTTC.

This clone was seen only a few times. The chain joins TRBV30 to TRBJ2-7, with 7 bases matching TRBD2. With 2 bases clipped from V and 7 bases from J, the junction kept 17 bases outside the gene matches. The germline CDR1 and CDR2 sequences are GTSNPN and SVGIG (reference sequence). The CDR3 is 16 amino acids. CDR3 protein: CAWSPGGGYGVGEQYF. In DNA form, the CDR3 reads TGTGCCTGGAGTCCTGGGGGAGGGTATGGGGTAGGAGAGCAGTACTTC.

This chain links TRBV7-2 with TRBJ2-5; 7 bases are a match to TRBD1. V shed 3 bases, J shed 5 bases, and the junction held 9 bases outside the gene matches. The CDR3 spans 15 residues. Germline V gene sequence: CDR1 SGHTA, CDR2 FQGNSA. Written as DNA, the CDR3 is TGTGCCAGCAGCTTGACAGGGCCGTTGGCGGAGACCCAGTACTTC. Translating gives CASSLTGPLAETQYF.

The chain carries TRBV4-2 and TRBJ2-3; D could derive from TRBD1 or TRBD2 (5 bases each). CDR1 is LGHNA and CDR2 is YNFKEQ in the germline V gene. This CDR3 is built from 17 residues. The V end was cut by 0 bases, the J end by 2 bases, with 15 bases between. The CDR3 bases are TGTGCCAGCAGCCAAGAACTACCGGGGCGATACACAGATACGCAGTATTTT. Amino acid sequence: CASSQELPGRYTDTQYF.

This sequence joins TRBV2 and TRBJ1-4, with D possibly being TRBD1 (5 bases). V shed 5 bases and J shed 4 bases, with 14 bases lying between them. CDR1 and CDR2 (germline): SNHLY, FYNNEI. This CDR3 is built from 15 residues. The CDR3 nucleotides are TGTGCCAGCAGTTTTACGGCAGGGAGTAATGAAAAACTGTTTTTT. Translating gives CASSFTAGSNEKLFF. Together with reference TRBV2 and TRBJ1-4, the CDR3 gives the full variable domain: EPEVTQTPSHQVTQMGQEVILRCVPISNHLYFYWYRQILGQKVEFLVSFYNNEISEKSEIFDDQFSVERPDGSNFTLKIRSTKLEDSAMYFCASSFTAGSNEKLFFGSGTQLSVL.

This chain joins TRBV30 and TRBJ1-2; D remains unclear. The germline V gene has CDR1 GTSNPN and CDR2 SVGIG (reference sequence). Trimming removed 0 bases from V and 8 bases from J, with 13 bases in between. CDR3 size: 13 residues. The chain's CDR3 is CAWSVLGSYGYTF. The DNA for the CDR3 is TGTGCCTGGAGTGTACTCGGGTCTTACGGCTACACCTTC.

The rearrangement joins TRBV30 to TRBJ2-7; D remains ambiguous. The CDR3 is 10 amino acids. V shed 5 bases and J shed 7 bases, with 9 bases lying between them. CDR1 is GTSNPN, CDR2 SVGIG, per germline (reference sequence). DNA for the CDR3: TGTGCCTGGGGCCGATGGGAGCAGTACTTC. Amino acid sequence: CAWGRWEQYF.

The V gene is TRBV7-9, the J gene TRBJ1-5, with D perhaps TRBD1 (5 bases). Trimming removed 1 base at V and 3 bases at J, with 7 bases between. CDR1 and CDR2 (germline): SEHNR, FQNEAQ (reference sequence). The CDR3 consists of 14 residues. CDR3 sequence: CASSLGGTNQPQHF. DNA of the CDR3: TGTGCCAGCAGCTTAGGTGGGACCAATCAGCCCCAGCATTTT.

The CDR3 DNA reads as TGTGCCAGCAGCTTGTGGTACAGTCATCCTCATGGCTACACCTTC. This gives the protein CASSLWYSHPHGYTF. V and J are TRBV5-6 and TRBJ1-2; D gene uncertain. CDR1 and CDR2 (germline): SGHDT, YYEEEE. This CDR3 region has 15 residues. The V end lost 1 base, the J end lost 6 bases, and 16 bases lay between the germline ends.

The J gene is TRBJ2-5, the V gene TRBV24-1; 9 bases agree with TRBD1. The CDR3 is 15 residues long. V dropped 5 bases and J dropped 0; count of bases not matched to a gene: 3. CDR1 and CDR2 from the germline V gene are KGHDR and SFDVKD. The CDR3 DNA reads as TGTGCCACCAGTGTTGGGACAGGGAACCAAGAGACCCAGTACTTC. This gives the protein CATSVGTGNQETQYF.

The J gene is TRBJ2-5, the V gene TRBV3-1 (or the pseudogene TRBV3-2); D is perhaps TRBD2 (6 bases). Germline-derived CDR1 and CDR2 are LGHDT and YNNKEL (reference sequence). The CDR3 consists of 15 residues. V lost 8 bases and J 0 bases, leaving 16 bases between the germline ends. The DNA for the CDR3 is TGTGCCAGCCGAGGAGGGACCAACAACCAAGAGACCCAGTACTTC. Protein sequence: CASRGGTNNQETQYF.

CDR3 nucleotides: TGTGCCATCAGTGAGTCGGCTAGCGGGCCTTCCTACGAGCAGTACTTC. Protein product: CAISESASGPSYEQYF. V gene TRBV10-3 combines with J gene TRBJ2-7, with 8 bases that match TRBD2. The CDR3 totals 16 residues. V shed 0 bases and J 1 base; nucleotides not matched to a gene: 5. Germline-derived CDR1 and CDR2 are ENHRY and SYGVKD.

This chain joins TRBV7-9 and TRBJ1-1; 11 nucleotides align to TRBD1. V gave up 2 bases and J gave up 9 bases; unmatched junction bases: 11. The CDR3 loop spans 16 amino acids. CDR1 SEHNR and CDR2 FQNEAQ come from the germline V gene (reference sequence). In DNA form, the CDR3 reads TGTGCCAGCAGCTTAACCCCCGGGACAGGGGGTAAGAAAGCTTTCTTT. It codes for CASSLTPGTGGKKAFF.

The chain joins TRBV6-1 to TRBJ1-5; no clear D gene. Germline V gene lookup returns CDR1 MNHNS and CDR2 SASEGT. V lost 11 bases and J lost 3, with 14 bases in between. The CDR3 runs 13 residues. The DNA for the CDR3 is TGTGCCGGTTCGTTGGGCGCCAATCAGCCCCAGCATTTT. This sequence encodes CAGSLGANQPQHF.

This chain uses TRBV5-1 with TRBJ1-4, with 7 bases that match TRBD1. V shed 4 bases, J shed 5 bases, and the junction held 8 bases outside the gene matches. CDR3 size: 15 residues. Germline V gene sequence: CDR1 SGHRS, CDR2 YFSETQ. CDR3 bases: TGCGCCAGCAGCAGCCTGACAGGGCTAAATGAAAAACTGTTTTTT. Amino acid sequence: CASSSLTGLNEKLFF.

This clone was seen a single time. The gene calls are TRBV11-1 and TRBJ1-1; D is ambiguous. The CDR3 length is 14 residues. CDR1 and CDR2 (germline): SGHAT, FQDESV (reference sequence). Trimming left V 5 bases short and J 4 bases short, with 14 bases between. The CDR3 reads CASSRQTGSTEAFF. CDR3 in DNA: TGTGCCAGCAGCCGTCAGACGGGAAGCACTGAAGCTTTCTTT.

The J gene is TRBJ2-1, the V gene TRBV9; tentative D call: TRBD2 (6 bases). The CDR3 is 16 residues long. V shed 0 bases and J shed 8 bases, with 18 bases lying between them. Germline V gene sequence: CDR1 SGDLS, CDR2 YYNGEE. The CDR3 bases are TGTGCCAGCAGCGTAGCTACGACTAGTTTTGGCGATGAGCAGTTCTTC. Protein: CASSVATTSFGDEQFF.

The chain is built from TRBV28 and TRBJ2-1, with D uncertain. Germline CDR1 reads MDHEN; CDR2 reads SYDVKM. The ends were cut back, 7 bases at V and 3 bases at J, with 4 bases in the middle. CDR3 length equals 11 residues. The CDR3 protein is CASTNYNEQFF. CDR3 nucleotide sequence: TGTGCCAGCACCAACTACAATGAGCAGTTCTTC.

CDR3 sequence: CASRRQENTEAFF. DNA of the CDR3: TGTGCCAGCAGACGACAGGAGAACACTGAAGCTTTCTTT. The V gene is TRBV7-2, the J gene TRBJ1-1, with TRBD1 as a possible D gene (6 bases). CDR1 is SGHTA, CDR2 FQGNSA, per germline. There are 13 residues in the CDR3. Trimming pared 6 bases from V and 1 base from J, leaving 9 bases between.

On this clone: The same CDR3 can be traced to other DNA sequences in this sample. The rearrangement links TRBV4-1 to TRBJ1-1; D is undetermined. V was trimmed by 1 base and J by 8 bases, leaving 8 bases between them. This CDR3 is 12 amino acids long. The germline V gene has CDR1 MGHRA and CDR2 YSYEKL. The CDR3 nucleotides read TGCGCCAGCAGCCAAGGGGGAGGGGAAGCTTTCTTT. Its protein is CASSQGGGEAFF.

This clone was observed a few times. The chain combines TRBV2 with TRBJ2-2; D unclear. The germline V gene has CDR1 SNHLY and CDR2 FYNNEI. Deletions cut 6 bases from V and 1 base from J, with 3 bases between. CDR3 length equals 12 residues. The CDR3 loop reads CASRMNTGELFF. The CDR3 DNA reads TGTGCCAGCAGGATGAACACCGGGGAGCTGTTTTTT.

This rearrangement joins TRBV25-1 to TRBJ2-6; D not certain. Germline values: CDR1 MGHDK, CDR2 SYGVNS. There are 13 residues in the CDR3. Trimming took 7 bases from V and 2 from J, leaving 6 bases between them. CDR3 bases: TGTGCCAGCACGAGAGCTGGGGCCAACGTCCTGACTTTC. Amino acids: CASTRAGANVLTF.